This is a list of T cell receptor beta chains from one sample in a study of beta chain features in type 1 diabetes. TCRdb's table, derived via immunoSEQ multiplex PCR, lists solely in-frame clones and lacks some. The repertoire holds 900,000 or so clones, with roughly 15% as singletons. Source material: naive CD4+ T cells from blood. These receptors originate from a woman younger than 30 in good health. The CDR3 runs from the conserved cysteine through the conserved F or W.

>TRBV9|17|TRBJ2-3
CASSPPRGLGSTDTQYF
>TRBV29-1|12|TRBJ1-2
CSVVGQDYGYTF
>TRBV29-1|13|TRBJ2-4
CSVGEDTKNIQYF
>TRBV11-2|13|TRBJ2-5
CASSLNREETQYF
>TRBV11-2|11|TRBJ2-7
CASSFVHEQYF
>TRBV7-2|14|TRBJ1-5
CASSYDGSNQPQHF
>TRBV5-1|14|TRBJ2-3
CASSPTSSADTQYF
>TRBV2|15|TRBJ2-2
CASKTRAGVVGELFF
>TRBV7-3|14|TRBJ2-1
CASSLTVINNEQFF
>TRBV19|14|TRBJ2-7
CASSMWRSSYEQYF
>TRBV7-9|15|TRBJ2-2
CASSPQGYHTGELFF
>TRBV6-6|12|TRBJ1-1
CAGNRGDTEAFF
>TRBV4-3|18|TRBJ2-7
CASSQETRLAAPYYEQYF
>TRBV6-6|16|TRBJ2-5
CASRLLGTGLQETQYF
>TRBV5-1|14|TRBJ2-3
CASSLVPGADTQYF
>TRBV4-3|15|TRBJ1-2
CASSQDPGMTYGYTF